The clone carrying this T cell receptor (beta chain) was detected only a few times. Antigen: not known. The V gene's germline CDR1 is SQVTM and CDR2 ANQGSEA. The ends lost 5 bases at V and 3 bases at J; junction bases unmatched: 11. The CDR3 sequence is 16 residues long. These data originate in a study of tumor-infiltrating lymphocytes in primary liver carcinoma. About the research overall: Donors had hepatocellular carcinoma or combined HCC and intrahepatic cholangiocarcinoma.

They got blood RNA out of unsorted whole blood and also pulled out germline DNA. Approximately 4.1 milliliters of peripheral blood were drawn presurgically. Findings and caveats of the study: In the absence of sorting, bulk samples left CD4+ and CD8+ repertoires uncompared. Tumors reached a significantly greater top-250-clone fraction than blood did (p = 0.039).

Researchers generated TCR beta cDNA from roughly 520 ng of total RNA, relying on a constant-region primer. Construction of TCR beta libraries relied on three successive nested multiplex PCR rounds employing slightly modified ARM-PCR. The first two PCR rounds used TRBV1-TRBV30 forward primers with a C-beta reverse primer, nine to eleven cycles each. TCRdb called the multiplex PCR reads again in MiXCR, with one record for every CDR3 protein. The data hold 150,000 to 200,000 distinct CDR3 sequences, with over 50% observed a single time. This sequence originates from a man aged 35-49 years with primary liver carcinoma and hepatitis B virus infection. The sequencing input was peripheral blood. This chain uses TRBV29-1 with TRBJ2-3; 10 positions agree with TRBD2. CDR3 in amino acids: CSVSSGGSGGTDTQYF. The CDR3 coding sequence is TGCAGCGTTTCCTCTGGGGGTAGCGGGGGGACAGATACGCAGTATTTT.